The rows below give T cell receptor beta chains drawn from one sample of a study of T cell responses to AZD1222 COVID-19 vaccine. Assay used: immunoSEQ multiplex PCR; TCRdb lists only in-frame clones, some missing. The table has about 180,000 clones, over 80% seen once. Sequencing was performed on peripheral blood, taken 28 days after the second dose of the MenACWY control vaccine. These receptors originate from an adult who received the MenACWY meningococcal vaccine as a control. The CDR3 runs from the conserved cysteine through the conserved F or W. The order of the fields is V gene, J gene, clone size, D gene, CDR3 protein, CDR3 DNA. A D gene is named only where the DNA matches it firmly. Rows may omit the clone size; those that give it use once, few, many or a size class.

v_gene: TRBV7-2
j_gene: TRBJ2-2
abundance: -
d_gene: TRBD2
CDR3aa: CASSAVLAGLYTGELFF
CDR3nt: TGTGCCAGCAGCGCCGTACTAGCGGGGCTTTACACCGGGGAGCTGTTTTTT

v_gene: TRBV20-1
j_gene: TRBJ1-1
abundance: -
d_gene: -
CDR3aa: CRWTGNTEAFF
CDR3nt: TGCCGGTGGACGGGGAACACTGAAGCTTTCTTT

v_gene: TRBV21-1
j_gene: TRBJ1-5
abundance: -
d_gene: -
CDR3aa: CASNNVFDGNQPQHF
CDR3nt: TGTGCCAGCAACAACGTATTCGATGGCAATCAGCCCCAGCATTTT

v_gene: TRBV5-1
j_gene: TRBJ1-1
abundance: -
d_gene: -
CDR3aa: CASSLAGSNTEAFF
CDR3nt: TGCGCCAGCAGCTTGGCAGGGTCGAACACTGAAGCTTTCTTT

v_gene: TRBV7-2
j_gene: TRBJ1-1
abundance: -
d_gene: -
CDR3aa: CASSSGAQGHTEAFF
CDR3nt: TGTGCCAGCAGCTCAGGGGCCCAGGGCCACACTGAAGCTTTCTTT

v_gene: TRBV7-2
j_gene: TRBJ2-5
abundance: -
d_gene: -
CDR3aa: CASSSRTFQETQYF
CDR3nt: TGTGCCAGCAGCTCACGCACTTTCCAAGAGACCCAGTACTTC

v_gene: TRBV7-9
j_gene: TRBJ1-2
abundance: -
d_gene: -
CDR3aa: CASSLKSGTALSYGYTF
CDR3nt: TGTGCCAGCAGCTTAAAGTCGGGGACCGCGCTTTCCTATGGCTACACCTTC

v_gene: TRBV5-1
j_gene: TRBJ1-2
abundance: -
d_gene: -
CDR3aa: CASSDQVSNYGYTF
CDR3nt: TGCGCCAGCAGCGATCAGGTCTCAAACTATGGCTACACCTTC

v_gene: TRBV18
j_gene: TRBJ2-5
abundance: -
d_gene: -
CDR3aa: CASSPGRETQYF
CDR3nt: TGTGCCAGCTCACCTGGCAGAGAGACCCAGTACTTC

v_gene: TRBV30
j_gene: TRBJ1-6
abundance: -
d_gene: -
CDR3aa: CAWSVWRPNSPLHF
CDR3nt: TGTGCCTGGAGTGTGTGGCGCCCCAATTCACCCCTCCACTTT

v_gene: TRBV19
j_gene: TRBJ1-4
abundance: -
d_gene: -
CDR3aa: CASSIKYRNEKLFF
CDR3nt: TGTGCCAGTAGTATCAAGTACCGGAATGAAAAACTGTTTTTT

v_gene: TRBV5-6
j_gene: TRBJ1-4
abundance: -
d_gene: -
CDR3aa: CASSPRDTEKLFF
CDR3nt: TGTGCCAGCAGCCCCCGGGACACTGAAAAACTGTTTTTT

v_gene: TRBV28
j_gene: TRBJ2-7
abundance: -
d_gene: TRBD1
CDR3aa: CASSLIPGQGLGQYF
CDR3nt: TGTGCCAGCAGTTTGATACCGGGACAGGGACTTGGGCAGTACTTC

v_gene: TRBV12-5
j_gene: TRBJ2-1
abundance: -
d_gene: TRBD2
CDR3aa: CASGSLAGNNEQFF
CDR3nt: TGTGCTAGTGGTTCCCTAGCGGGGAACAATGAGCAGTTCTTC

v_gene: TRBV11-2
j_gene: TRBJ2-3
abundance: -
d_gene: TRBD1
CDR3aa: CASSPGTGLTDTQYF
CDR3nt: TGTGCCAGCAGTCCCGGGACAGGTCTCACAGATACGCAGTATTTT

v_gene: TRBV19
j_gene: TRBJ1-6
abundance: -
d_gene: -
CDR3aa: CASSIPQRALYNSPLHF
CDR3nt: TGTGCCAGTAGTATACCCCAAAGGGCTCTCTATAATTCACCCCTCCACTTT

v_gene: TRBV12-5
j_gene: TRBJ1-6
abundance: -
d_gene: TRBD1
CDR3aa: CASAGQGTSPLHF
CDR3nt: TGTGCTAGCGCGGGACAGGGGACTTCCCCCCTCCACTTT

v_gene: TRBV27
j_gene: TRBJ1-1
abundance: -
d_gene: -
CDR3aa: CASAARQPWRDTEAFF
CDR3nt: TGTGCCAGCGCCGCTCGGCAGCCCTGGCGGGACACTGAAGCTTTCTTT

v_gene: TRBV6-5
j_gene: TRBJ1-2
abundance: -
d_gene: TRBD1
CDR3aa: CASSPSPGTGGGYTF
CDR3nt: TGTGCCAGCAGTCCTTCCCCCGGGACAGGGGGCGGCTACACCTTC

v_gene: TRBV6-5
j_gene: TRBJ1-2
abundance: -
d_gene: TRBD1
CDR3aa: CASSSGTGGANYGYTF
CDR3nt: TGTGCCAGCAGTTCCGGGACAGGAGGAGCTAACTATGGCTACACCTTC

v_gene: TRBV4-1
j_gene: TRBJ1-1
abundance: once
d_gene: -
CDR3aa: CASSHPRGTEAFF
CDR3nt: TGCGCCAGCAGCCACCCACGCGGGACTGAAGCTTTCTTT

v_gene: TRBV16
j_gene: TRBJ1-3
abundance: -
d_gene: TRBD1
CDR3aa: CASSQLQGSGNTIYF
CDR3nt: TGTGCCAGCAGCCAACTACAGGGGTCTGGAAACACCATATATTTT

v_gene: TRBV5-4
j_gene: TRBJ1-2
abundance: -
d_gene: -
CDR3aa: CASSLSASGNYGYTF
CDR3nt: TGTGCCAGCAGCTTGTCGGCCAGTGGTAACTATGGCTACACCTTC

v_gene: TRBV6-1
j_gene: TRBJ1-3
abundance: -
d_gene: TRBD1
CDR3aa: CASSEDGTGVFSGNTIYF
CDR3nt: TGTGCCAGCAGTGAGGACGGGACAGGAGTCTTCTCTGGAAACACCATATATTTT

v_gene: TRBV5-4
j_gene: TRBJ1-1
abundance: -
d_gene: TRBD1
CDR3aa: CASSMTGAGTEAFF
CDR3nt: TGTGCCAGCAGTATGACAGGGGCTGGGACTGAAGCTTTCTTT

v_gene: TRBV21-1
j_gene: TRBJ2-7
abundance: -
d_gene: -
CDR3aa: CASSKRNRGEQYF
CDR3nt: TGTGCCAGCAGCAAGAGAAACAGGGGGGAGCAGTACTTC

v_gene: TRBV20-1
j_gene: TRBJ1-1
abundance: once
d_gene: -
CDR3aa: CSARDGTEAFF
CDR3nt: TGCAGTGCTCGGGACGGCACTGAAGCTTTCTTT

v_gene: TRBV12-3/TRBV12-4
j_gene: TRBJ1-1
abundance: once
d_gene: -
CDR3aa: CASRTRITEAFF
CDR3nt: TGTGCCAGCAGAACACGGATCACTGAAGCTTTCTTT

v_gene: TRBV7-2
j_gene: TRBJ1-3
abundance: -
d_gene: -
CDR3aa: CASKGSGALSGNTIYF
CDR3nt: TGTGCCAGCAAAGGGAGTGGGGCCCTCTCTGGAAACACCATATATTTT

v_gene: TRBV5-4
j_gene: TRBJ1-1
abundance: -
d_gene: -
CDR3aa: CASSLVGPRVAEAFF
CDR3nt: TGTGCCAGCAGCTTGGTTGGGCCAAGGGTCGCTGAAGCTTTCTTT

v_gene: TRBV18
j_gene: TRBJ1-2
abundance: once
d_gene: -
CDR3aa: CASSPGVEVNGYTF
CDR3nt: TGTGCCAGCTCACCTGGAGTGGAGGTTAATGGCTACACCTTC

v_gene: TRBV12-3/TRBV12-4
j_gene: TRBJ1-6
abundance: -
d_gene: -
CDR3aa: CASSFLLGAPLHF
CDR3nt: TGTGCCAGCAGTTTCCTTTTGGGGGCACCCCTCCACTTT

v_gene: TRBV5-1
j_gene: TRBJ1-1
abundance: -
d_gene: -
CDR3aa: CASSLGGWDSTEAFF
CDR3nt: TGCGCCAGCAGCTTGGGTGGGTGGGATAGCACTGAAGCTTTCTTT

v_gene: TRBV28
j_gene: TRBJ1-6
abundance: -
d_gene: -
CDR3aa: CASSLLYWSYSSPLHF
CDR3nt: TGTGCCAGCAGTCTCCTATATTGGTCCTATAGTTCACCCCTCCACTTT

v_gene: TRBV19
j_gene: TRBJ2-2
abundance: -
d_gene: -
CDR3aa: CASSIGQVNTGELFF
CDR3nt: TGTGCCAGTAGTATTGGCCAGGTAAACACCGGGGAGCTGTTTTTT

v_gene: TRBV30
j_gene: TRBJ1-1
abundance: -
d_gene: -
CDR3aa: CAWSVPRNTEAFF
CDR3nt: TGTGCCTGGAGTGTGCCGAGAAACACTGAAGCTTTCTTT

v_gene: TRBV5-8
j_gene: TRBJ1-5
abundance: few
d_gene: -
CDR3aa: CASSLDRNQPQHF
CDR3nt: TGTGCCAGCAGCTTGGACAGAAATCAGCCCCAGCATTTT